The subject of this entry is one T cell receptor (beta chain). This specimen belongs to a study of cytomegalovirus exposure and HLA in healthy donors. V lost 2 bases and J lost 0, with 9 bases in between. CDR1 and CDR2 from the germline V gene are SGHRS and YFSETQ. The CDR3 is made up of 15 amino acids. The PCR had 60 Vbeta and 13 Jbeta primers. Repertoires were generated with immunoSEQ multiplex PCR, while TCRdb's copy carries only in-frame clones and drops some. The sample has roughly 63,000 clones; around 68% are singletons. This TCR was recovered from a man aged 45 to 65 in good health and CMV-seropositive. The sequenced sample consisted of PBMCs. The chain uses TRBV5-1 and TRBJ2-1; D possibly corresponds to TRBD2 (6 bases). CDR3 region: CASSLRGVSYNEQFF. CDR3 DNA sequence: TGCGCCAGCAGCTTACGCGGGGTCTCCTACAATGAGCAGTTCTTC.